Detailed here is one TCR beta chain. The protocol was immunoSEQ multiplex PCR, while the TCRdb copy is restricted to in-frame clones and leaves out a portion. This table holds hundreds of thousands of clones, just under 95% found once. This specimen comes from a study of shared T cell receptors in the human thymus. V trimming: 5 bases; J trimming: 7 bases; junction bases outside the gene matches: 18. The germline V gene has CDR1 SSHAT and CDR2 FNYEAQ (reference sequence). The CDR3 has 18 residues. The receptor comes from a human donor. The chain uses TRBV7-7 and TRBJ2-2; the match to TRBD2 covers 8 bases. Sequencing input: thymocytes. CDR3 residues: CASSPQPGLVSWHGELFF. Here the CDR3 DNA reads TGTGCCAGCAGCCCTCAACCGGGACTAGTTTCTTGGCACGGGGAGCTGTTTTTT.